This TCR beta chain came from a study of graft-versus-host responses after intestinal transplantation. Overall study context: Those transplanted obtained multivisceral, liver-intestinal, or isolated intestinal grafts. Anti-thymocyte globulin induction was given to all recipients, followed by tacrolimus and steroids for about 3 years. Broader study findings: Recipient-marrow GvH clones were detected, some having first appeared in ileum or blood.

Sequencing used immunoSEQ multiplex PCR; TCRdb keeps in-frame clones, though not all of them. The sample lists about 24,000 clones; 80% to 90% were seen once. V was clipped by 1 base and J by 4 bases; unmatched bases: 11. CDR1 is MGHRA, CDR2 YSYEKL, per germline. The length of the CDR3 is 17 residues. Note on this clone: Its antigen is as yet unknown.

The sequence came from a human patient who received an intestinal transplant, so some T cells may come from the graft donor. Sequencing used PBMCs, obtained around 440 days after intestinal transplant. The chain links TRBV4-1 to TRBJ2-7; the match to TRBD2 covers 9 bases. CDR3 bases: TGCGCCAGCAGCCAAGCGATAGGGGAAAGCGGGAGGTACGAGCAGTACTTC. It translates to CASSQAIGESGRYEQYF.